This TCR beta chain was found in a study of T-cell reconstitution after alpha-beta-depleted transplantation in children. This clonotype showed up many times. The library targeted TCRbeta and was prepared with unique molecular identifiers. A single record per CDR3 protein comes from TCRdb applying MiXCR to the PCR reads. The sample contains approximately 350,000 distinct CDR3 sequences, roughly 15% of which appear only once. V shed 0 bases and J shed 7 bases, with 16 bases lying between them. The length of the CDR3 is 16 residues. Germline-derived CDR1 and CDR2 are LGHNA and YSLEER. Sequenced here: PBMCs, sampled from the stem cell graft. The source is a human donor who donated a stem cell graft to a child with Fanconi anemia. The gene calls are TRBV4-3 and TRBJ2-1; D might be TRBD1 (8 bases). In nucleotides, the CDR3 is TGCGCCAGCAGCCAAGAATACAGGGGGGGTTGGAATGAGCAGTTCTTC. Its protein is CASSQEYRGGWNEQFF.